These 5 T cell receptor beta chains came from one sample sequenced in a study of monozygotic twins with inflammatory bowel disease. TCRdb re-called the 5' RACE reads; one entry per CDR3 protein, DNA not given. The table lists 200,000 to 250,000 distinct CDR3 sequences. Sample: blood. The receptor set was obtained from a human donor with ulcerative colitis or Crohn's disease, or a healthy co-twin of an affected twin (not recorded which).

The chain has TRBV20-1 and TRBJ1-1; TCRdb lists TRBD1, though no DNA is available to test this call. The CDR3 is 13 amino acids. Germline V gene lookup returns CDR1 DFQATT and CDR2 SNEGSKA (reference sequence). CDR3 sequence: CSASVQGNTEAFF.

The rearrangement joins TRBV20-1 to TRBJ1-6. The V gene's germline CDR1 is DFQATT and CDR2 SNEGSKA (reference sequence). The CDR3 is made up of 14 amino acids. The CDR3 loop is CSARRTNYNSPLHF.

V gene TRBV5-1 combines with J gene TRBJ2-5; TCRdb's assignment of TRBD2 cannot be checked, as there is no DNA. There are 16 residues in the CDR3. The germline gives CDR1 SGHRS, CDR2 YFSETQ. The chain's CDR3 is CASSLAVAGRQETQYF.

V is TRBV4-1 and J is TRBJ2-7; TCRdb picks TRBD2, but there is no DNA to check that call. The CDR3 is 16 residues long. The germline CDR1 and CDR2 sequences are MGHRA and YSYEKL. The CDR3 region is CASSQVPGTSGYEQYF.

The gene calls are TRBV19 and TRBJ2-1. Germline CDR1 LNHDA, CDR2 SQIVND (reference sequence). The CDR3 has 13 amino acids. CDR3 protein: CASSLRTRNEQFF.